This section outlines one T cell receptor (beta chain) sequence together with its context. Its specificity is unknown. This sample was included in a study of CXCR3-negative and CXCR3-positive naive CD8 T cells. Study-level findings and limits: In cryopreserved cells, CXCR3 expression partially decreased, and fresh PBMCs were used in most assays. In CXCR3-positive naive cells, the TRB CDR3s were more hydrophobic than in CXCR3-negative naive cells. In both naive subsets diversity was comparably high, whereas memory CD8+ cells showed much lower diversity. The TRBV-TRBJ usage of naive CXCR3-negative and CXCR3-positive cells was similar, but that of memory cells differed.

UMI-labeled 5' RACE TRB cDNA libraries were prepared from the cells. Following a re-call of the 5' RACE reads, TCRdb has one entry per CDR3 protein and lacks DNA. This sample carries 100,000 to 150,000 distinct CDR3 sequences, with approximately 0.29% going to the ten biggest clones. There are 15 residues in the CDR3. Sequencing used naive CXCR3- CD8+ T cells from blood. Subset specified: CD45RO-CCR7+CD27+CD95- naive CD8+ T cells lacking CXCR3 (TNR3-). This clonotype was obtained from a human donor in good health. Some clones in this sample may be carry-over from other donors' samples. V gene TRBV12-3 or TRBV12-4 combines with J gene TRBJ2-7; TCRdb reports TRBD1, a call that lacks DNA to check it against. The CDR3 spells CASSSVPGGSYEQYF.